Included here is one TCR beta chain sequence, with context. The sample originates from a study of cytomegalovirus exposure and HLA in healthy donors. Likely unrecorded immune exposures existed in these nominally healthy donors. Trimming cost V 7 bases and J 4 bases; bases outside gene matches: 2. Germline V gene sequence: CDR1 SQVTM, CDR2 ANQGSEA. The CDR3 consists of 11 residues. The PCR employed 60 Vbeta primers together with 13 Jbeta primers. Clones were sequenced by immunoSEQ multiplex PCR, and TCRdb holds only the in-frame ones, with some missing. The sample lists approximately 100,000 clones; 70% to 80% were seen once.

The material sequenced was PBMCs. The V call is TRBV29-1, the J call TRBJ2-5; 8 positions agree with TRBD1. This receptor was taken from a man aged 50-59 years in good health and CMV-seropositive. For the CDR3, the DNA is TGCAGCGGAACAGGGGGAGAGACCCAGTACTTC. Amino acids: CSGTGGETQYF.